This TCR beta chain derives from a study of blood T cells in healthy people across ages. Points from the study as a whole: There were more naive CD4+ cells and higher diversity in long-lived donors than in aged donors.

The CDR3 has 14 amino acids. The V gene's germline CDR1 is SGHDN and CDR2 FVKESK. Trimming removed 8 bases at V and 3 bases at J, with 16 bases between. Each of the donors had roughly 9.7 milliliters of peripheral blood drawn into EDTA-treated Vacutainer tubes. Isolating PBMCs gave at least 6.5 million of these cells per sample. In regard to this clonotype: Its specificity is unknown.

With a J-beta primer mix and a sample-barcoded 5' primer, a second PCR ran about 7 to 12 cycles. TCRdb itself ran the 5' RACE reads through MiXCR, one entry per CDR3 protein. The repertoire holds 800,000 or so distinct CDR3 sequences, with around half as singletons. The chain employs TRBV14 and TRBJ2-5; D might be TRBD1 or TRBD2, each matching 5 bases. The sequencing input was blood. The sequence was obtained from a man older than 75 in good health. CDR3 nucleotides: TGTGCCAGCCAGCCGAGAGGGGTCGAAGAGACCCAGTACTTC. Translation: CASQPRGVEETQYF.